Presented here are 8 T cell receptor beta chains from one specimen sequenced in a study of blood T cell repertoires in COVID-19. This table comes from immunoSEQ multiplex PCR, and its TCRdb copy is limited to in-frame clones, with some not included. The table lists fewer than 250,000 clones, more than 75% of them singletons, with roughly 5.2% in the top ten. The sequencing input was peripheral blood. The source of these receptors is an elderly woman with COVID-19, enrolled during active disease.

The chain uses TRBV4-2 and TRBJ2-2; TRBD1 might be the D (5 bases). V was cut by 4 bases and J by 1 base, with 25 bases left in between. The CDR3 covers 20 residues. CDR1 is LGHNA and CDR2 is YNFKEQ in the germline V gene. Here the CDR3 reads CASSPRQGTIEVWNTGELFF. The CDR3 DNA sequence: TGTGCCAGCAGCCCAAGGCAGGGTACCATCGAGGTATGGAACACCGGGGAGCTGTTTTTT.

The chain carries TRBV24-1 and TRBJ2-7; D is unclear. Germline V gives CDR1 KGHDR, CDR2 SFDVKD. CDR3 length equals 17 residues. Trimming shortened V by 1 base and J by 1 base, and 16 bases separated the two germline ends. CDR3 in amino acids: CATSDLPANSSSYEQYV. The CDR3 DNA reads TGTGCCACCAGTGATTTACCAGCGAACTCGTCATCCTACGAGCAGTACGTC.

The chain carries TRBV18 and TRBJ1-5; maybe TRBD1 (6 bases). Trimming removed 2 bases at V and 5 bases at J, with 10 bases between. Germline assignment: CDR1 KGHSH and CDR2 LQKENI. The CDR3 is 14 residues long. The CDR3: CASSPYAGDQPQHF. CDR3 DNA: TGTGCCAGCTCACCATATGCAGGGGATCAGCCCCAGCATTTT.

This chain joins TRBV28 and TRBJ1-2; D remains ambiguous. CDR1 MDHEN and CDR2 SYDVKM come from the germline V gene. V was pared by 10 bases and J by 3 bases, with 9 bases between. The CDR3 runs to 11 residues. CDR3 loop: CATELDYGYTF. In DNA, the CDR3 is TGTGCCACCGAGCTAGACTATGGCTACACCTTC.

The V and J genes are TRBV7-9 and TRBJ1-2; tentatively, D is TRBD1 (5 bases). This CDR3 is built from 14 residues. The ends were cut back, 1 base at V and 4 bases at J, with 10 bases in the middle. The germline V gene has CDR1 SEHNR and CDR2 FQNEAQ (reference sequence). The CDR3 spells CASSLVGGLYGYTF. CDR3 bases: TGTGCCAGCAGCTTAGTCGGGGGTCTCTATGGCTACACCTTC.

This chain uses TRBV18 with TRBJ2-1, with D perhaps matching TRBD2 (5 bases). The CDR3 runs to 13 residues. In germline, CDR1 is KGHSH, CDR2 LQKENI. V lost 5 bases to trimming and J lost 6 bases, with 11 bases between them. The CDR3 here is CASSSAGSNEQFF. The CDR3 DNA is TGTGCCAGCTCATCAGCTGGGAGCAATGAGCAGTTCTTC.

This clone showed up just a few times. V and J are TRBV28 and TRBJ1-1, with D maybe TRBD1 (5 bases). With 7 bases removed from V and 0 bases from J, the gap between germline ends came to 18 bases. The V gene's germline CDR1 is MDHEN and CDR2 SYDVKM. This CDR3 region has 16 residues. This chain's CDR3 is CASIPGGINMNTEAFF. The CDR3 DNA sequence: TGTGCCAGCATCCCCGGGGGGATAAATATGAACACTGAAGCTTTCTTT.

The chain has TRBV2 and TRBJ1-2; 8 nucleotides match TRBD1. V shed 6 bases, J shed 2 bases, and the junction held 2 bases outside the gene matches. The CDR3 consists of 13 residues. Germline loops: CDR1 SNHLY, CDR2 FYNNEI. As DNA, the CDR3 is TGTGCCAGCAGCAGGGGGCGAAACTATGGCTACACCTTC. The encoded protein is CASSRGRNYGYTF. Drawing the rest from reference TRBV2 and TRBJ1-2, the complete variable domain is EPEVTQTPSHQVTQMGQEVILRCVPISNHLYFYWYRQILGQKVEFLVSFYNNEISEKSEIFDDQFSVERPDGSNFTLKIRSTKLEDSAMYFCASSRGRNYGYTFGSGTRLTVV.